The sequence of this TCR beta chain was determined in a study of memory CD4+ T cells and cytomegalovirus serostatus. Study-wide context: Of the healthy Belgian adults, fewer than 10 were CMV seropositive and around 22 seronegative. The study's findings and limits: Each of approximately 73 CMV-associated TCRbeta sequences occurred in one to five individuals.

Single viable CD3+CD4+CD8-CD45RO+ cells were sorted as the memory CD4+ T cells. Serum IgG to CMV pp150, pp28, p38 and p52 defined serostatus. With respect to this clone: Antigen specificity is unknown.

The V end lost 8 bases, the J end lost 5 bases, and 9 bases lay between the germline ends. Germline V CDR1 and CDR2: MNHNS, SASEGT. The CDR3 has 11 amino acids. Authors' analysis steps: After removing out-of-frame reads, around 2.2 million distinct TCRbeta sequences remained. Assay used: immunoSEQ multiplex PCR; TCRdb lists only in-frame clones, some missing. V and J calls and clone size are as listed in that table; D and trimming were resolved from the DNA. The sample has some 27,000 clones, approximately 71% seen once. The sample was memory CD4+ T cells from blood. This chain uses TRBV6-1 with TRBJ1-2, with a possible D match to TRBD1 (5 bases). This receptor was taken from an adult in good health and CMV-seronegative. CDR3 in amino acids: CASGTAYGYTF. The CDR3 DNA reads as TGTGCCAGCGGGACGGCTTATGGCTACACCTTC.